The rows below give T cell receptor beta chains drawn from one sample of a study of T cell responses to AZD1222 COVID-19 vaccine. Data came from immunoSEQ multiplex PCR; TCRdb stores just in-frame clones and leaves some out. The data show 75,000 to 100,000 clones, around nine tenths seen once. The material sequenced was peripheral blood, taken on day 0 of AZD1222 vaccination. These receptors were obtained from an adult in good health. Each CDR3 is given with its conserved first and last residue. A D gene is named only where the DNA matches it firmly. Size is stated for part of the rows, as once, few or many counts, or as a class when the clone is expanded.

D	V	J	size	DNA	CDR3
NA	TRBV6-1	TRBJ1-1	NA	TGTGCCAGCAGTGAATGGAAAGGGATTAGTACTGAAGCTTTCTTT	CASSEWKGISTEAFF
TRBD2	TRBV7-8	TRBJ2-7	NA	TGTGCCAGCAGCTTAGTACTAGCGGGAGGGTACAGCTCCTACGAGCAGTACTTC	CASSLVLAGGYSSYEQYF
NA	TRBV5-6	TRBJ2-7	NA	TGTGCCAGCAGCTATGACATCTACGAGCAGTACTTC	CASSYDIYEQYF
NA	TRBV5-5	TRBJ1-5	NA	TGTGCCAGCAGAAGCGGACAAGGTAATCAGCCCCAGCATTTT	CASRSGQGNQPQHF
NA	TRBV6-1	TRBJ2-1	NA	TGTGCCAGCAGTGAAAGGTTTTCGGGAGTCATGCATGAGCAGTTCTTC	CASSERFSGVMHEQFF
NA	TRBV7-8	TRBJ2-1	NA	TGTGCCAGCAGCCGAGGGGCGGACACCTACAATGAGCAGTTCTTC	CASSRGADTYNEQFF
NA	TRBV29-1	TRBJ2-3	NA	TGCAGCGTTGAAGATGTATTAGACGAAATTCGAGAAAGCACAGATACGCAGTATTTT	CSVEDVLDEIRESTDTQYF
TRBD1	TRBV6-2/TRBV6-3	TRBJ2-5	once	TGTGCCAGCAGTTACGGGGGACAGGGAGCAGAGACCCAGTACTTC	CASSYGGQGAETQYF
NA	TRBV24-1	TRBJ2-1	NA	TGTGCCACCAGTGATCCAGGGACCGCCGACAATGAGCAGTTCTTC	CATSDPGTADNEQFF
TRBD1	TRBV7-9	TRBJ1-4	NA	TGTGCCAGCAGCTTAGTTGACAGGGGCGAGAAACTGTTTTTT	CASSLVDRGEKLFF
NA	TRBV18	TRBJ1-5	NA	TGTGCCAGCTCACCAATTTCGGGCAATCAGCCCCAGCATTTT	CASSPISGNQPQHF
NA	TRBV6-1	TRBJ1-2	few	TGTGCCAGCAGTGAGATGATCGAGTATGGCTACACCTTC	CASSEMIEYGYTF
TRBD2	TRBV11-3	TRBJ2-7	NA	TGTGCCAGCAGCTTAAACAGCGGGGCAAACTACGAGCAGTACTTC	CASSLNSGANYEQYF
NA	TRBV18	TRBJ1-2	NA	TGTGCCAGCTCACCTGAAGAGGACCCTAACTATGGCTACACCTTC	CASSPEEDPNYGYTF
NA	TRBV9	TRBJ2-3	NA	TGTGCCAGCAGCGTAGCCCCCACAGATACGCAGTATTTT	CASSVAPTDTQYF
NA	TRBV5-4	TRBJ2-2	NA	TGTGCCAGCAGCTTGCCGGGAGCGGGGGAGCTGTTTTTT	CASSLPGAGELFF
NA	TRBV5-4	TRBJ1-2	NA	TGTGCCAGCAGCTTGGGGCGGAACTATGGCTACACCTTC	CASSLGRNYGYTF
NA	TRBV5-1	TRBJ2-5	NA	TGCGCCAGCAGCTTTGAAGGGAGGGAGACCCAGTACTTC	CASSFEGRETQYF